The source of this T cell receptor (beta chain) is a study of patients and donors after allogeneic stem cell transplantation. Each CDR3 protein gets one entry after TCRdb re-called the RT-PCR reads with MiXCR. Found here are a few hundred thousand distinct CDR3 sequences, more than 35% of them singletons; the top ten hold roughly 11%. Trimming stripped 1 base from V and 2 bases from J, with 14 bases between. This CDR3 has 16 amino acids. Germline V CDR1 and CDR2: SEHNR, FQNEAQ (reference sequence). The sample consisted of blood, either unsorted or a sorted T cell fraction (not recorded which). The J gene is TRBJ2-5, the V gene TRBV7-9; weak D call: TRBD2 (6 bases). This clonotype originated in a human donor who was either an allogeneic HSCT recipient or a stem cell or donor lymphocyte infusion donor (not recorded which). It is not recorded whose cells these are; they may come from a transplant donor. In DNA, the CDR3 is TGTGCCAGCAGCTTAGATAGGCGGGGAGTTCAAGAGACCCAGTACTTC. It translates to CASSLDRRGVQETQYF.